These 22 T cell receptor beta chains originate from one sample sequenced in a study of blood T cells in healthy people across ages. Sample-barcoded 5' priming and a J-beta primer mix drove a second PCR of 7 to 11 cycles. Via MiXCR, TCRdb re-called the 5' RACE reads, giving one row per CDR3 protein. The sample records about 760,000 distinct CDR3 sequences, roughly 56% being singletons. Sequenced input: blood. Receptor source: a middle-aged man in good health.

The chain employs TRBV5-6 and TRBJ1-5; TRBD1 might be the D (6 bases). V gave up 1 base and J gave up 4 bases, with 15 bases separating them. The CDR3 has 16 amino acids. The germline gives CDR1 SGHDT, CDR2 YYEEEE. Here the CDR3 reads CASSLSSRGSNQPQHF. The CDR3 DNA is TGTGCCAGCAGCTTGTCTTCCAGGGGTTCAAATCAGCCCCAGCATTTT. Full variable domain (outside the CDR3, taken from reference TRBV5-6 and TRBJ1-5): DAGVTQSPTHLIKTRGQQVTLRCSPKSGHDTVSWYQQALGQGPQFIFQYYEEEERQRGNFPDRFSGHQFPNYSSELNVNALLLGDSALYLCASSLSSRGSNQPQHFGDGTRLSIL.

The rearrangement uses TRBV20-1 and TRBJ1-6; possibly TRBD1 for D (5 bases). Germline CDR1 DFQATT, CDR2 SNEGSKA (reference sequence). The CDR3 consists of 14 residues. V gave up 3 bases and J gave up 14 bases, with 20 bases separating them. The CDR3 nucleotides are TGCAGTGCTAGGGCGACCGGGGCTTTTTACTCCCTCCACTTT. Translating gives CSARATGAFYSLHF.

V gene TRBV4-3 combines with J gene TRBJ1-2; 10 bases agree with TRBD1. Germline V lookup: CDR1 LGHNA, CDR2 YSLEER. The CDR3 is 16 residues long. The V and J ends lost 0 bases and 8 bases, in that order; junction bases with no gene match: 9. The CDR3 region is CASSQDRGQGLRGYTF. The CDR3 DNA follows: TGCGCCAGCAGCCAAGATCGGGGACAGGGGTTGCGGGGCTACACCTTC.

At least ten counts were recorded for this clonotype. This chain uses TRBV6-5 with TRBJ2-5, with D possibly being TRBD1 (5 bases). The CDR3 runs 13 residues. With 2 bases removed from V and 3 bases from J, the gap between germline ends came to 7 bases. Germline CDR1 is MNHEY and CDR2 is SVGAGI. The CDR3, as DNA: TGTGCCAGCAGTTACGGCAGGGAAGAGACCCAGTACTTC. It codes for CASSYGREETQYF.

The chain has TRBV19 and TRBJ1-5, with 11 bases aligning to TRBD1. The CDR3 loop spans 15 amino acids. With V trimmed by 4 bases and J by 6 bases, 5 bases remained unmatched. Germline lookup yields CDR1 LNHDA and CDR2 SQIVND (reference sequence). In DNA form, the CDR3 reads TGTGCCAGTAGTACCTCCGGGACAGGGGGTCAGCCCCAGCATTTT. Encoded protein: CASSTSGTGGQPQHF.

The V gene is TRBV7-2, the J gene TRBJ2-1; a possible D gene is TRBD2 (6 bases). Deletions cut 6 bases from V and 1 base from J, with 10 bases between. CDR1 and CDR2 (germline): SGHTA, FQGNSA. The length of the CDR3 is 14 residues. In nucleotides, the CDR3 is TGTGCCAGCAGTCCGGAGGGATCCTACAATGAGCAGTTCTTC. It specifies CASSPEGSYNEQFF.

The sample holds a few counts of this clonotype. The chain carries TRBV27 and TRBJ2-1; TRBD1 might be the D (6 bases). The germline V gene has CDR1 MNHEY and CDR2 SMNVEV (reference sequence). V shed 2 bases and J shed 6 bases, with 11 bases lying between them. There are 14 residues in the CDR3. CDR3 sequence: CASSLHRASNEQFF. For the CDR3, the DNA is TGTGCCAGCAGTTTACACAGGGCTTCCAATGAGCAGTTCTTC.

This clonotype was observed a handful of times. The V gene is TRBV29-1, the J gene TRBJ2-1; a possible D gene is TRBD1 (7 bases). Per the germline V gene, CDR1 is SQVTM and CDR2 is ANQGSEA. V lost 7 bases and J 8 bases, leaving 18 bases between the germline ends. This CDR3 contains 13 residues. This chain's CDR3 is CSAQGGIADEQFF. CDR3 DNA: TGCAGCGCTCAGGGGGGTATAGCGGATGAGCAGTTCTTC.

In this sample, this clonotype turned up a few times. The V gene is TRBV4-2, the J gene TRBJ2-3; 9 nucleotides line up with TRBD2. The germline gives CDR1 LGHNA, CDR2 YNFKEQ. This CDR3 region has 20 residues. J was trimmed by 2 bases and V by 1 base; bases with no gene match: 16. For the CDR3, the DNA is TGTGCCAGCAGCCAAGGGGGACCTAGACGGCTAGCGGGGACCACAGATACGCAGTATTTT. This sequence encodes CASSQGGPRRLAGTTDTQYF.

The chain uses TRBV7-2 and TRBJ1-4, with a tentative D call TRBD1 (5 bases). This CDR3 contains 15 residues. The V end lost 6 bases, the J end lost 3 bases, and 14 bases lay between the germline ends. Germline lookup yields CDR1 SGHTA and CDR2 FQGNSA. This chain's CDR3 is CASSPNGGANEKLFF. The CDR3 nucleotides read TGTGCCAGCAGTCCGAACGGAGGGGCTAATGAAAAACTGTTTTTT.

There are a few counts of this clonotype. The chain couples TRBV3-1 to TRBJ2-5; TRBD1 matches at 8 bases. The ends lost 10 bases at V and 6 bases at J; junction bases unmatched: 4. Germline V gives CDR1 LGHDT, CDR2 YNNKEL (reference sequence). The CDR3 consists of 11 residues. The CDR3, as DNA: TGTGCCACCCAGGGGGCTCAGACCCAGTACTTC. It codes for CATQGAQTQYF.

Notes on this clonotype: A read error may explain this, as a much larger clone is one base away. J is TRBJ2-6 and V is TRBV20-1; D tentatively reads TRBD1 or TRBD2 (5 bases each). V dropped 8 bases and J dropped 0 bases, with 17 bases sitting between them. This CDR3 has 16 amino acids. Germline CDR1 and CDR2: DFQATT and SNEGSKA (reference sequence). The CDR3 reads CSPGGHGISGANVLTF. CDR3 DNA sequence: TGCAGTCCCGGAGGACACGGAATCTCTGGGGCCAACGTCCTGACTTTC.

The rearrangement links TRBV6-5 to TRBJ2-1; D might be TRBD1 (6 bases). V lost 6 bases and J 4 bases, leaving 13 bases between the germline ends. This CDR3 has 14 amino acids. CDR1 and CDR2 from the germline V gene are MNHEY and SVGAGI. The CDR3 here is CASSSVGAYNEQFF. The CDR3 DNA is TGTGCCAGCAGCTCCGTGGGGGCTTACAATGAGCAGTTCTTC.

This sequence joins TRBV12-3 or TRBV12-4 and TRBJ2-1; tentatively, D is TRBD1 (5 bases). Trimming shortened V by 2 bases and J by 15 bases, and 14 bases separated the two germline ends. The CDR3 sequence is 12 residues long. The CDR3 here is CASSLFPQDPFF. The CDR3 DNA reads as TGTGCCAGCAGTTTATTTCCACAGGATCCGTTCTTC.

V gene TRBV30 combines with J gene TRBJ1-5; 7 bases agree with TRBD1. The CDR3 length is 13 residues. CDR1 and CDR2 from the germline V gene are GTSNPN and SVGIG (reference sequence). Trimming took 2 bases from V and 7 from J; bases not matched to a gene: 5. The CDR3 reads CAWSSGGGQPQHF. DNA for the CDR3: TGTGCCTGGAGTTCAGGGGGAGGCCAGCCCCAGCATTTT.

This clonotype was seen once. CDR3 DNA: TGTGCCAGCAGCATCCGACAGGGAAGGAGTGGTAATTCACCCCTCCACTTT. Its protein is CASSIRQGRSGNSPLHF. This chain connects TRBV7-2 to TRBJ1-6; 7 nucleotides agree with TRBD1. The CDR3 has 17 residues. V shed 5 bases and J 6 bases; nucleotides not matched to a gene: 13. CDR1 and CDR2 from the germline V gene are SGHTA and FQGNSA.

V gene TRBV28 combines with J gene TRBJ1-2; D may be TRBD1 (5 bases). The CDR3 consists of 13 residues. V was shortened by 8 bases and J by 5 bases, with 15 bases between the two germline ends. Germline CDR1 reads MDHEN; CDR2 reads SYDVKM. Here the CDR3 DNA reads TGTGCCAGCGGGGTCCGACAGTATTATGGCTACACCTTC. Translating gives CASGVRQYYGYTF.

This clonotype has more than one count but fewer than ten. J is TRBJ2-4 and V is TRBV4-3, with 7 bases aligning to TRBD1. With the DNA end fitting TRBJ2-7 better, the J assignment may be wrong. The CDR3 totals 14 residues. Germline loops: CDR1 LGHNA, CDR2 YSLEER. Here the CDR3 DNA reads TGCGCCAGCAGCCCGCACAGGGGACCCTCCGAGCAGTACTTC. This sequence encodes CASSPHRGPSEQYF.

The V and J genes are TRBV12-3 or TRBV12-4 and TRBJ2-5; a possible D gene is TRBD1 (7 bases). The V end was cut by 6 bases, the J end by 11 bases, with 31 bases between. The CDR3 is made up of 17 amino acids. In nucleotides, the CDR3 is TGTGCCAGCAGGGAGGGAGACAGGGCGAGCAGAGGCAATGAGCAGTACTTC. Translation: CASREGDRASRGNEQYF.

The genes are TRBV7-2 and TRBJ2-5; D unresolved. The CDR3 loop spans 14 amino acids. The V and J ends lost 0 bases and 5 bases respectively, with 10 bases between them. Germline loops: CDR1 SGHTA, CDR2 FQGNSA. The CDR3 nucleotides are TGTGCCAGCAGCTTAGCGCTAATGAGGGAGACCCAGTACTTC. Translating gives CASSLALMRETQYF.

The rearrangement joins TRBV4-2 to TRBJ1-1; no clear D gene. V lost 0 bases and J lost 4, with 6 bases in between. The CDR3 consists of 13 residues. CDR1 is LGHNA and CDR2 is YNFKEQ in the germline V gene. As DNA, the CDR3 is TGTGCCAGCAGCCAAGACAGGTCCACTGAAGCTTTCTTT. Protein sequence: CASSQDRSTEAFF.

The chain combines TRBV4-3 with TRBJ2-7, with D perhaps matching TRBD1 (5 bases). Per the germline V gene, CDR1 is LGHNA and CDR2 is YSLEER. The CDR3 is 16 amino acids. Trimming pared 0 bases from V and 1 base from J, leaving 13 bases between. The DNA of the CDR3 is TGCGCCAGCAGCCAAGATGCGGCAGGGTTATCCTACGAGCAGTACTTC. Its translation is CASSQDAAGLSYEQYF.